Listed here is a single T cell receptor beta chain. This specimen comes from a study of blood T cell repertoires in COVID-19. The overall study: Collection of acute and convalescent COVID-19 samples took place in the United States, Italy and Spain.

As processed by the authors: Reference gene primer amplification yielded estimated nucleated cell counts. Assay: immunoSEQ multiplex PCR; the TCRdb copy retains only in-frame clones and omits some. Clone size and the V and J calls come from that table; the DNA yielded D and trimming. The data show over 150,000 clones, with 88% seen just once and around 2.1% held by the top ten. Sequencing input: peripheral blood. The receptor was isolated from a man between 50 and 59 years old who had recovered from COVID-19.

DNA of the CDR3: TGTGCCAGTAGTATAGGAATCAACAGGGGGCGCGACAAAAACATTCAGTACTTC. This gives the protein CASSIGINRGRDKNIQYF. This chain joins TRBV19 and TRBJ2-4; the match to TRBD1 covers 9 bases. Germline CDR1 is LNHDA and CDR2 is SQIVND (reference sequence). The J segment lost 3 bases and the V segment lost 1 base, leaving 10 bases of the junction unmatched. The CDR3 sequence is 18 residues long.